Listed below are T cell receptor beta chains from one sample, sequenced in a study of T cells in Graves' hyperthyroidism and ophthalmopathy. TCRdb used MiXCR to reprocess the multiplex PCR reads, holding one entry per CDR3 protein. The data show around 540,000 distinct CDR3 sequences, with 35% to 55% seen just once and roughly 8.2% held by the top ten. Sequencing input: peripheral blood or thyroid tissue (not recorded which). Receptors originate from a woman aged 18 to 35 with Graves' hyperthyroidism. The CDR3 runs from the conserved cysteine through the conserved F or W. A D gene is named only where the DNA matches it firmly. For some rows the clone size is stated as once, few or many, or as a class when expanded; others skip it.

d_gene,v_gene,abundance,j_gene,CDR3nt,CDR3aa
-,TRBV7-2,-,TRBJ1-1,TGTGCCAGCAGCTTTTTATTTCAGGAAGCTTTCTTT,CASSFLFQEAFF
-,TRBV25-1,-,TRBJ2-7,TGTGCCGCAGCGGATCCCTACGAGCAGTACTTC,CAAADPYEQYF
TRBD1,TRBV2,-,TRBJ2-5,TGTGCCAGCAGCCCGGGACAGGGAGCGGTGGAGACCCAGTACTTC,CASSPGQGAVETQYF
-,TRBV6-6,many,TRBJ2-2,TGTGCCAGCAGTTACGGGGGGGGCGGCACCGGGGAGCTGTTTTTT,CASSYGGGGTGELFF
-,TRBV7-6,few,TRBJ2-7,TGTGCCAGCAGCTTAGTTGGGAATTGGTACGAGCAGTACTTC,CASSLVGNWYEQYF
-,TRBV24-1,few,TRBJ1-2,TGTGCCACCAGTGCCGGGGAAGGCTACACCTTC,CATSAGEGYTF
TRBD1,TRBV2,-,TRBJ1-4,TGTGCCAGCAGTGAAGCGGAGGGGGCTTGGGAAAAACTGTTTTTT,CASSEAEGAWEKLFF
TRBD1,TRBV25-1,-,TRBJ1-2,TGTGCCAGCAGTGCCCGGGACAGGGACGTAGACGGCTACACCTTC,CASSARDRDVDGYTF
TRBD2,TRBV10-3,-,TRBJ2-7,TGTGCCATCAGTTCTAGCGGGAGTTCCTACGAGCAGTACTTC,CAISSSGSSYEQYF
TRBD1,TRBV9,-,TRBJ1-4,TGTGCCAGCAGCGCCGGGACAGGGAGGTGGTATGAAAAACTGTTTTTT,CASSAGTGRWYEKLFF
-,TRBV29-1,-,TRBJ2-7,TGCAGCGTTGAAGATCCCTTACCCTACGAGCAGTACTTC,CSVEDPLPYEQYF
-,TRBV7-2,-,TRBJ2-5,TGTGCCAGCAGCCAAGAGGTAGCGGCGGAGACCCAGTACTTC,CASSQEVAAETQYF
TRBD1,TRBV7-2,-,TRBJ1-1,TGTGCCAGCAGCCAGGGAGATCAGACAGGGGCGGCTTTCTTT,CASSQGDQTGAAFF
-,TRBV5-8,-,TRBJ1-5,TGTGCCAGCAGCTTTGCGGGAGGCATTCAGCCCCAGCATTTT,CASSFAGGIQPQHF
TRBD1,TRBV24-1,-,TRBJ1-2,TGTGCCACCAGTGATGCGGGACAGCCCTATGGCTACACCTTC,CATSDAGQPYGYTF
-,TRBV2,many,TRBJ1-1,TGTGCCAGCAGCAGGGGCGAGAACACTGAAGCTTTCTTT,CASSRGENTEAFF
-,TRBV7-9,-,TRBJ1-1,TGTGCCAGCAGCTTAGATCCCGAGGGGGACCCGAGGATTTTCTTT,CASSLDPEGDPRIFF
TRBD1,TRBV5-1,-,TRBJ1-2,TGCGCCAGCAGCAGTGTACAGGGGGCCCGTGATGGCTACACCTTC,CASSSVQGARDGYTF
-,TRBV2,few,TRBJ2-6,TGTGCCAGCAGCTCCTTCGGCCTAGCCCCTTCCGGGGCCAACGTCCTGACTTTC,CASSSFGLAPSGANVLTF
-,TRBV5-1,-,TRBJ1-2,TGCGCCAGCAGCCAAGAGGGATCCGGGGACTATGGCTACACCTTC,CASSQEGSGDYGYTF
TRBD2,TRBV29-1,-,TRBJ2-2,TGCAGCGTTGAGAGGGGAGGGTTGAGCACCGGGGAGCTGTTTTTT,CSVERGGLSTGELFF
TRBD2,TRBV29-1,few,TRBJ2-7,TGCAGCGTTGAAGATAAGCGGGAGGGTTACGAGCAGTACTTC,CSVEDKREGYEQYF
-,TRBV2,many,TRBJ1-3,TGTGCCAGCCTCCGGGGGAGCTCTGGAAACACCATATATTTT,CASLRGSSGNTIYF